This is a list of T cell receptor beta chains from one sample in a study of shared clonotypes between healthy human individuals. Clones were sequenced by immunoSEQ multiplex PCR, and TCRdb holds only the in-frame ones, with some missing. The data contain around 340,000 clones, around four fifths of them singletons. The sequenced sample was memory CD4+ T cells sorted from blood. The origin of the receptors is a man younger than 40 in good health. Both conserved end residues are part of each CDR3. D genes are given only for firm matches. Only some rows state a clone size, as once, few, many or a class for expanded clones.

v_call	d_call	j_call	clone_size	cdr3_aa	cdr3_nt
TRBV28	.	TRBJ1-1	.	CASSLGVGAFF	TGTGCCAGCAGTTTAGGGGTCGGCGCTTTCTTT
TRBV19	.	TRBJ1-3	few	CASSTGPGNTIYF	TGTGCCAGTAGCACGGGCCCGGGAAACACCATATATTTT
TRBV19	TRBD2	TRBJ2-1	once	CASSRTSGYNEQFF	TGTGCCAGTAGTCGGACTAGCGGCTACAATGAGCAGTTCTTC
TRBV7-7	TRBD2	TRBJ2-3	.	CASGAGGTADTQYF	TGTGCCAGCGGGGCGGGAGGGACAGCCGATACGCAGTATTTT
TRBV5-1	TRBD1	TRBJ2-4	.	CASSFADRDIQYF	TGCGCCAGCAGCTTCGCCGACAGGGACATTCAGTACTTC
TRBV6-1	.	TRBJ1-5	.	CASIVERISNQPQHF	TGTGCCAGCATAGTCGAGAGGATTAGCAATCAGCCCCAGCATTTT
TRBV4-2	.	TRBJ1-1	.	CASSQDLWAEAFF	TGTGCCAGCAGCCAAGATCTGTGGGCTGAAGCTTTCTTT
TRBV7-9	TRBD2	TRBJ2-3	.	CASSLTSGQTDTQYF	TGTGCCAGCAGCTTGACTAGCGGCCAGACGGATACGCAGTATTTT
TRBV4-3	.	TRBJ1-5	.	CASSQDISQPQHF	TGCGCCAGCAGCCAAGATATCAGTCAGCCCCAGCATTTT
TRBV7-7	TRBD2	TRBJ2-5	.	CASSLGGSRETQYF	TGTGCTAGCAGCTTGGGAGGGTCTCGAGAGACCCAGTACTTC
TRBV11-2	.	TRBJ1-1	.	CASSLISGRAEAFF	TGTGCCAGCAGCTTAATATCAGGGCGGGCTGAAGCTTTCTTT
TRBV12-5	.	TRBJ1-1	.	CASGLDGDTEAFF	TGTGCTAGTGGTTTAGATGGGGACACTGAAGCTTTCTTT
TRBV11-2	.	TRBJ2-2	.	CASSSQRAFGGELFF	TGTGCCAGCAGCTCCCAAAGGGCGTTTGGCGGGGAGCTGTTTTTT
TRBV28	.	TRBJ2-1	once	CASTPGVYNEQFF	TGTGCCAGCACCCCGGGGGTTTACAATGAGCAGTTCTTC
TRBV29-1	.	TRBJ2-3	.	CSVGGAGTQYF	TGCAGCGTTGGGGGGGCCGGTACGCAGTATTTT
TRBV5-5	.	TRBJ2-3	.	CASSFSTSQYF	TGTGCCAGCAGCTTTTCCACTTCGCAGTATTTT
TRBV5-6	TRBD1	TRBJ2-1	.	CASSHTRDRDGQFF	TGTGCCAGCAGCCACACGCGGGACAGGGATGGTCAGTTCTTC
TRBV5-5	TRBD1	TRBJ1-5	.	CASSPGTGGSVQPQHF	TGTGCCAGCAGCCCTGGGACAGGGGGTTCAGTCCAGCCCCAGCATTTT
TRBV2	.	TRBJ1-1	.	CAGARDVNTEAFF	TGTGCCGGGGCAAGGGACGTGAACACTGAAGCTTTCTTT
TRBV28	.	TRBJ2-6	once	CASSSGEMLGANVLTF	TGTGCCAGCAGTTCAGGGGAAATGCTCGGGGCCAACGTCCTGACTTTC
TRBV14	.	TRBJ2-2	.	CASRKAGTGELFF	TGTGCCAGCAGGAAGGCCGGCACCGGGGAGCTGTTTTTT
TRBV7-2	.	TRBJ2-5	.	CASSLNEETQYF	TGTGCCAGCAGCTTAAACGAAGAGACCCAGTACTTC
TRBV18	.	TRBJ2-3	.	CASSSGTGRGADTQYF	TGTGCCAGCTCATCCGGGACAGGTCGGGGGGCAGATACGCAGTATTTT
TRBV7-9	.	TRBJ2-5	.	CASSFDRQQETQYF	TGTGCCAGCAGCTTCGACAGACAACAAGAGACCCAGTACTTC
TRBV28	.	TRBJ2-4	.	CASSLGGVEPKNIQYF	TGTGCCAGCAGTTTAGGGGGTGTGGAGCCCAAAAACATTCAGTACTTC
TRBV25-1	TRBD1	TRBJ1-1	.	CASSIQGITEAFF	TGTGCCAGCAGCATACAGGGGATCACTGAAGCTTTCTTT
TRBV7-9	.	TRBJ2-5	.	CASSPYGGGETQYF	TGTGCCAGCAGCCCATACGGGGGCGGGGAGACCCAGTACTTC
TRBV10-3	.	TRBJ2-7	.	CATRPTESYEQYF	TGTGCCACGCGACCAACGGAGAGCTACGAGCAGTACTTC
TRBV10-1	.	TRBJ2-2	.	CASRANGAGGELFF	TGCGCCAGCAGAGCTAACGGAGCGGGCGGGGAGCTGTTTTTT
TRBV5-1	.	TRBJ1-6	.	CASSQAPATSSTPLHF	TGCGCCAGCAGCCAGGCGCCAGCAACCTCTTCAACGCCCCTCCACTTT
TRBV25-1	.	TRBJ2-5	once	CASSVPGAQTQYF	TGTGCCAGCAGTGTCCCCGGGGCCCAGACCCAGTACTTC
TRBV15	.	TRBJ1-4	.	CATSRDIRLSEKLFF	TGTGCCACCAGCAGAGATATAAGGTTATCCGAAAAACTGTTTTTT
TRBV4-2	TRBD2	TRBJ2-1	.	CASSQVASGSIYEQFF	TGTGCCAGCAGCCAAGTGGCTAGCGGGAGTATCTATGAGCAGTTCTTC
TRBV10-3	TRBD2	TRBJ2-3	.	CAIGLADSTDTQYF	TGTGCCATCGGACTAGCCGATAGCACAGATACGCAGTATTTT
TRBV7-6	.	TRBJ2-2	.	CASSAVSGAGELFF	TGTGCCAGCAGCGCCGTTTCTGGGGCCGGGGAGCTGTTTTTT
TRBV10-3	TRBD2	TRBJ2-1	.	CAISGTAQSTGGRRNNEQFF	TGTGCCATCAGTGGAACGGCGCAATCAACGGGAGGGAGGCGCAACAATGAGCAGTTCTTC
TRBV29-1	.	TRBJ1-1	.	CSVEVGGDPVSGAFF	TGCAGCGTTGAAGTAGGGGGGGACCCGGTTAGTGGAGCTTTCTTT
TRBV21-1	.	TRBJ2-2	.	CASQMGLAVLSGELFF	TGTGCCAGCCAGATGGGACTAGCGGTCCTCTCCGGGGAGCTGTTTTTT
TRBV7-3	.	TRBJ2-3	few	CASTLRTGDTQYF	TGTGCCAGCACCCTCCGGACGGGAGATACGCAGTATTTT
TRBV6-1	.	TRBJ1-2	many	CASTPGTLSYGYTF	TGTGCCAGCACTCCAGGGACCCTTAGCTATGGCTACACCTTC
TRBV5-1	.	TRBJ2-1	.	CASSLGGTTYNEQFF	TGCGCCAGCAGCTTAGGGGGGACAACTTACAATGAGCAGTTCTTC
TRBV18	.	TRBJ2-5	once	CASSPPTRETQYF	TGTGCCAGCTCACCACCGACGAGGGAGACCCAGTACTTC
TRBV19	.	TRBJ1-4	.	CASSRLGRRATNEKLFF	TGTGCCAGTAGTCGCCTGGGGAGGAGGGCGACTAATGAAAAACTGTTTTTT
TRBV6-5	TRBD2	TRBJ2-3	many	CASSPWTSGTDTQYF	TGTGCCAGCAGTCCCTGGACTAGCGGCACAGATACGCAGTATTTT
TRBV27	TRBD2	TRBJ2-7	.	CASSWGLAGPYEQYF	TGTGCCAGCAGTTGGGGCCTAGCGGGCCCCTACGAGCAGTACTTC
TRBV5-4	TRBD2	TRBJ2-2	.	CASSLAGGHTGELFF	TGTGCCAGCAGCTTGGCGGGAGGCCACACCGGGGAGCTGTTTTTT
TRBV6-6	.	TRBJ1-1	.	CASSSTGNTEAFF	TGTGCCAGCAGCAGCACAGGTAACACTGAAGCTTTCTTT
TRBV28	TRBD1	TRBJ1-3	.	CASSFLDRELGNTIYF	TGTGCCAGCAGTTTCCTCGACAGGGAGTTAGGAAACACCATATATTTT
TRBV5-1	TRBD2	TRBJ2-4	.	CASSLGLAGGSLNIQYF	TGCGCCAGCAGCTTGGGGCTAGCGGGAGGCTCGTTGAACATTCAGTACTTC
TRBV28	TRBD1	TRBJ2-1	.	CASSEQTGDNYNEQFF	TGTGCCAGCAGCGAACAGACAGGGGACAACTACAATGAGCAGTTCTTC
TRBV6-6	.	TRBJ2-1	.	CASKSDAGVQFF	TGTGCCAGCAAATCTGACGCCGGGGTGCAGTTCTTC
TRBV27	TRBD1	TRBJ2-5	.	CASRQGASETQYF	TGTGCCAGCCGGCAGGGGGCTTCAGAGACCCAGTACTTC